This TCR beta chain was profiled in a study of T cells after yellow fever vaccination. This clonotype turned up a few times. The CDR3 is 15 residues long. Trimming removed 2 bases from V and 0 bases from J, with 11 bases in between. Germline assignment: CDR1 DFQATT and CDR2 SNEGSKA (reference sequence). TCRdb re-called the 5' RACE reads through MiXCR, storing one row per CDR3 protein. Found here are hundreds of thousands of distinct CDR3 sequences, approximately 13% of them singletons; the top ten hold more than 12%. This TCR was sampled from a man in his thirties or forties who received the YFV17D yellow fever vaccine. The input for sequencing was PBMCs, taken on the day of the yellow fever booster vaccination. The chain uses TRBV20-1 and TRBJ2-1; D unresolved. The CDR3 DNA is TGCAGTGCTAGAAGGCGCCCCAGCTCCTACAATGAGCAGTTCTTC. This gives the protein CSARRRPSSYNEQFF.